These T cell receptor beta chains were read from a single sample in a study of cytomegalovirus exposure and HLA in healthy donors. The data were produced by immunoSEQ multiplex PCR, yet TCRdb's version contains in-frame clones alone and is incomplete. The sample lists about 130,000 clones; about 80% were seen once. Sample: PBMCs. These receptors all stem from a woman aged 45-65 years in good health and CMV-seronegative. The CDR3 runs from the conserved cysteine through the conserved F or W. The D gene is left open where the match is weak. Clone size, where shown, is once, few, many, or a class for clones that have expanded.

J: TRBJ2-1; V: TRBV5-1; size: once; D: TRBD2; DNA: TGCGCCAGCAGCTTGGAAGGGACTAGCGGAAACAATGAGCAGTTCTTC; CDR3: CASSLEGTSGNNEQFF
J: TRBJ1-4; V: TRBV21-1; size: NA; D: NA; DNA: TGTGCCAGCCGAAACTGGGGGCAGGCGGGGTTTTTT; CDR3: CASRNWGQAGFF
J: TRBJ1-4; V: TRBV11-2; size: NA; D: NA; DNA: TGTGCCAGCAGCCCAGGGTCGACTAATGAAAAACTGTTTTTT; CDR3: CASSPGSTNEKLFF
J: TRBJ1-4; V: TRBV19; size: few; D: NA; DNA: TGTGCCAGTAGTACCGACAGCGCTGCCAGGGAACTGTTTTTT; CDR3: CASSTDSAARELFF
J: TRBJ2-1; V: TRBV7-9; size: NA; D: NA; DNA: TGTGCCAGCAGCTTAGTCTTATCTGAGCAGTTCTTC; CDR3: CASSLVLSEQFF
J: TRBJ1-5; V: TRBV6-1; size: NA; D: TRBD1; DNA: TGTGCCAGCATACTTACAGGGGCCAATCAGCCCCAGCATTTT; CDR3: CASILTGANQPQHF
J: TRBJ1-1; V: TRBV6-5; size: NA; D: NA; DNA: TGTGCCAGCAGCCGGGACACGGACACTGAAGCTTTCTTT; CDR3: CASSRDTDTEAFF
J: TRBJ2-7; V: TRBV5-4; size: NA; D: TRBD1; DNA: TGTGCCAGCAGCTTGGCCCCGGGACAGGGGTTCTACGAGCAGTACTTC; CDR3: CASSLAPGQGFYEQYF
J: TRBJ1-2; V: TRBV5-1; size: NA; D: NA; DNA: TGCGCCAGCAGCTTGGCGGGGAACTATGGCTACACCTTC; CDR3: CASSLAGNYGYTF
J: TRBJ1-2; V: TRBV4-2; size: NA; D: NA; DNA: TGTGCCAGCAGCCAAGAGGCCCTGGGGCCTTTTGGCGGCTACACCTTC; CDR3: CASSQEALGPFGGYTF
J: TRBJ2-3; V: TRBV29-1; size: NA; D: TRBD2; DNA: TGCAGCGTTGGGGGGGCGGGAGGGCCGGATACGCAGTATTTT; CDR3: CSVGGAGGPDTQYF
J: TRBJ2-2; V: TRBV7-3; size: once; D: TRBD2; DNA: TGTGCCAGCAGCTTAACGAGACTAGCGGGAGGGCGAACCGGGGAGCTGTTTTTT; CDR3: CASSLTRLAGGRTGELFF
J: TRBJ2-3; V: TRBV6-1; size: NA; D: TRBD2; DNA: TGTGCCAGCAGTGCACTAGCGGTCACAGATACGCAGTATTTT; CDR3: CASSALAVTDTQYF
J: TRBJ1-3; V: TRBV11-2; size: NA; D: NA; DNA: TGTGCCAGCAGCTTAGCGTTCAGTGGAAACACCATATATTTT; CDR3: CASSLAFSGNTIYF
J: TRBJ1-5; V: TRBV5-1; size: NA; D: TRBD1; DNA: TGCGCCAGCAGCCTTCGACAGGGGGACCAGCCCCAGAATTTT; CDR3: CASSLRQGDQPQNF
J: TRBJ2-7; V: TRBV19; size: few; D: NA; DNA: TGTGCCAGTAGTATAGGGCCCCGTGCTTACGAGCAGTACTTC; CDR3: CASSIGPRAYEQYF